The present T cell receptor beta chain was sequenced within a study of blood T cell repertoires in COVID-19. This CDR3 is 13 amino acids long. Germline values: CDR1 SGHDN, CDR2 FVKESK. V was cut by 2 bases and J by 4 bases, with 7 bases left in between. This clone was counted between two and nine times. The method was immunoSEQ multiplex PCR; TCRdb's version includes in-frame clones alone and lacks a portion of them. The sample carries some 150,000 clones, roughly 84% recorded once. Sample: peripheral blood. This rearrangement joins TRBV14 to TRBJ2-3; TRBD2 might be the D (6 bases). This TCR derives from a human donor in a cohort sampled during active COVID-19. CDR3 nucleotides: TGTGCCAGCAGCCAATCGGGAGCAGATACGCAGTATTTT. This gives the protein CASSQSGADTQYF.